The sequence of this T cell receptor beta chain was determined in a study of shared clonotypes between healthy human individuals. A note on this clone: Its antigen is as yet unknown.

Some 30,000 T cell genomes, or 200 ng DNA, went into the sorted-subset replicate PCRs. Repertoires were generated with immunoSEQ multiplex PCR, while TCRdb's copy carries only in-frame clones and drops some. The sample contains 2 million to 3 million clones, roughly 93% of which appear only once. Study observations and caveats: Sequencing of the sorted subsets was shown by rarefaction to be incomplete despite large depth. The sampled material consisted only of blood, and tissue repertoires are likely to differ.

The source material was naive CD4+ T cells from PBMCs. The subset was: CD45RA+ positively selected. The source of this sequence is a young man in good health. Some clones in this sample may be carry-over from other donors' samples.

In DNA, the CDR3 is TGTGCCAGCAGCCCCATAGGGGATTCGGGACTAGCCCCCGGGGAGCTGTTTTTT. Its protein is CASSPIGDSGLAPGELFF. The chain links TRBV21-1 to TRBJ2-2; TRBD2, the table's D call, was not compared with the DNA. TRBV21-1 is classified as a pseudogene. This CDR3 is built from 18 residues.